This TCR beta chain is drawn from a study of graft-versus-host responses after intestinal transplantation. A word on this clone: What it binds is unknown. At one of its ends the junction is not consistent with the germline gene, which may arise from a read error.

Sequenced by immunoSEQ multiplex PCR; TCRdb stores in-frame clones only, minus some. The repertoire holds over 85,000 clones, 94% seen once, with over 0.15% in the top ten. CDR1 and CDR2 from the germline V gene are MNHEY and SMNVEV (reference sequence). This CDR3 contains 14 residues. The chain carries TRBV27 and TRBJ1-2, with TRBD1 as a possible D gene (5 bases). Sequenced here: unstimulated CD4+ T cells sorted from spleen or lymph node cells, sampled before transplant. This clonotype originated in a human donor who was the organ donor for an intestinal transplant. The CDR3 loop is CASSFISQRDSPFF. Here the CDR3 DNA reads TGTGCCAGCAGTTTCATATCCCAACGGGACTCCCCCTTCTTC.